The subject of this entry is one T cell receptor (beta chain). CDR1 is LNHDA and CDR2 is SQIVND in the germline V gene (reference sequence). V gave up 4 bases and J gave up 3 bases; unmatched junction bases: 0. The CDR3 is made up of 13 amino acids. This specimen comes from a study of T cell changes during pregnancy in multiple sclerosis. Here immunoSEQ multiplex PCR was the method, and the copy in TCRdb shows in-frame clones only, minus some. The table lists roughly 89,000 clones, over 85% of them singletons, with around 4.1% in the top ten. Sequenced material: peripheral blood, taken in the first trimester of pregnancy. This clonotype originated in a female donor with multiple sclerosis, enrolled in a pregnancy study. The rearrangement uses TRBV19 and TRBJ1-2; 9 bases map to TRBD1. The CDR3 reads CASSRTGDYGYTF. CDR3 DNA sequence: TGTGCCAGTAGTAGGACAGGGGACTATGGCTACACCTTC.